Reported below is one TCR beta chain. Antigen specificity is unknown. The data are from a study of shared clonotypes between healthy human individuals. Notes on the study in general: Estimated clonotype richness was generally higher in naive than memory subsets.

Here immunoSEQ multiplex PCR was the method, and the copy in TCRdb shows in-frame clones only, minus some. The sample holds about 680,000 clones, about 74% seen once. This receptor was identified in a woman aged 25 to 39 in good health. Source material: memory CD4+ T cells sorted from blood. Subset of the sample: CD45RA-negative fraction.

CDR3 in amino acids: CASSLGRSNYGYTF. CDR3 DNA: TGTGCCAGCAGTCTAGGACGGTCTAACTATGGCTACACCTTC. The chain carries TRBV28 and TRBJ1-2; D call uncertain. The CDR3 is 14 residues long. The germline V and J ends were trimmed by 5 bases and 0 bases, with 10 bases remaining between them. Germline V lookup: CDR1 MDHEN, CDR2 SYDVKM.